This T cell receptor (beta chain) comes out of a study of T cell repertoires in cytomegalovirus infection. At the level of the study: Based on public TCR beta signatures, there were indications of CMV infection and of a matching HLA type.

This CDR3 has 12 amino acids. CDR1 MNHNY and CDR2 SVGAGI come from the germline V gene (reference sequence). The ends were cut back, 5 bases at V and 3 bases at J, with 8 bases in the middle. This clonotype was detected a few times. Its antigen is currently unknown. TCRdb called the reads again in MiXCR, with one record for every CDR3 protein. This repertoire shows about 900,000 distinct CDR3 sequences, more than 25% found once; its top ten account for around 15%. This clonotype was sampled from a human donor in good health (CMV status not recorded). Some clones in this sample may be carry-over from other donors' samples. This rearrangement joins TRBV6-6 to TRBJ2-7; D gene uncertain. Sequences were derived from cultured CD8+ T cells from PBMCs, sampled from culture after CMV antigen stimulation. Here the CDR3 DNA reads TGTGCCAGCAGTGACACGGGCTACGAGCAGTACGTC. Amino acids: CASSDTGYEQYV.